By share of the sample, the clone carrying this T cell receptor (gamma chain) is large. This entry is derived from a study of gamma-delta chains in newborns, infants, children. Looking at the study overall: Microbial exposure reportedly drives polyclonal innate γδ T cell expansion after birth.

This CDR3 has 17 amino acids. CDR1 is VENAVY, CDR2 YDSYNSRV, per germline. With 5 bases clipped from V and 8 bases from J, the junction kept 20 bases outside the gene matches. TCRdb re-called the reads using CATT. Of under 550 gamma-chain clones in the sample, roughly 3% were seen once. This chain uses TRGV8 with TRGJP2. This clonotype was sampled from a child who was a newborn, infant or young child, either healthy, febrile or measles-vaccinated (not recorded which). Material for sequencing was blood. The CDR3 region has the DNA TGTGCCACCTGGGCCCAAATAGGAGGTTGGAAGGATTGGATCAAGACGTTT. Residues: CATWAQIGGWKDWIKTF.